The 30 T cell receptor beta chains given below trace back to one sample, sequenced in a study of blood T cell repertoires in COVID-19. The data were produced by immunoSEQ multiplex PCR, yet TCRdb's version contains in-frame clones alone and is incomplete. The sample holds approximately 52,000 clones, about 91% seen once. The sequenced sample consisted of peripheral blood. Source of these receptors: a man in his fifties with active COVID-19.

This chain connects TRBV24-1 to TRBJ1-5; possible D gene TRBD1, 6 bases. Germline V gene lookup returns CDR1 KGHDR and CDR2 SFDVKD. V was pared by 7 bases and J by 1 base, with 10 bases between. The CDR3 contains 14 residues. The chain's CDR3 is CATSQGQSNQPQHF. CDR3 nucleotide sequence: TGTGCCACCAGCCAAGGACAGAGCAATCAGCCCCAGCATTTT.

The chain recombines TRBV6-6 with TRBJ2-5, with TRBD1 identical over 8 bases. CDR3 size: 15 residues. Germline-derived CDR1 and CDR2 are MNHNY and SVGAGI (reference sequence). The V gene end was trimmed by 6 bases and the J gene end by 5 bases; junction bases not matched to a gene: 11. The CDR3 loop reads CASSKDRQGRETQYF. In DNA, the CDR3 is TGTGCCAGCAGCAAGGATCGACAGGGGAGGGAGACCCAGTACTTC.

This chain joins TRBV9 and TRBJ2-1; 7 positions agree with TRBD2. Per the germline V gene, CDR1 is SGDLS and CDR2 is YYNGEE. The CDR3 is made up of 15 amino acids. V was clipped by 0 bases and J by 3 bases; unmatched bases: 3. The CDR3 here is CASSVGSGNYNEQFF. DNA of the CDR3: TGTGCCAGCAGCGTAGGGAGCGGGAACTACAATGAGCAGTTCTTC.

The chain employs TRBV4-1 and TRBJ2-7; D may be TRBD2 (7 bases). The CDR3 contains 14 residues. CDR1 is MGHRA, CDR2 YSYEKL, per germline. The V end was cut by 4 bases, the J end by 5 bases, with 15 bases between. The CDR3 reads CASSLIWGGDEQYF. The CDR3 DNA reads TGCGCCAGCAGCCTGATATGGGGGGGCGACGAGCAGTACTTC.

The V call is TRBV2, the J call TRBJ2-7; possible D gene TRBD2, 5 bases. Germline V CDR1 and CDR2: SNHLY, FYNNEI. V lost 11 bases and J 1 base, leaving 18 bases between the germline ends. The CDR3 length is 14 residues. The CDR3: CAGQTTITSYEQYF. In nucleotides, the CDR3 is TGTGCCGGTCAGACGACTATCACATCCTACGAGCAGTACTTC.

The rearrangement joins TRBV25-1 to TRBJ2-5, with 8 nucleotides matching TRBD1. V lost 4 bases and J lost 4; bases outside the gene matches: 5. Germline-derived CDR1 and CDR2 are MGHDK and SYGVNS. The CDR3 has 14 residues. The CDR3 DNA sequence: TGTGCCAGCAGTGGCAGGACAGGGCCAGAGACCCAGTACTTC. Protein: CASSGRTGPETQYF.

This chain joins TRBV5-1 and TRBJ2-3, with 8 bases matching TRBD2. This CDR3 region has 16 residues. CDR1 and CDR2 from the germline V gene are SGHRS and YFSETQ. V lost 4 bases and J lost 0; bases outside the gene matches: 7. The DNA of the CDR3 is TGCGCCAGCAGCCCGGGTCGGGGGGGAAGCACAGATACGCAGTATTTT. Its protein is CASSPGRGGSTDTQYF.

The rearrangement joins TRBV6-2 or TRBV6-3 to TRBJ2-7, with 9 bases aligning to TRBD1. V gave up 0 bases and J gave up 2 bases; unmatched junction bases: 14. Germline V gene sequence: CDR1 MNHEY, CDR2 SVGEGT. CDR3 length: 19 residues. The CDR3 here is CASSYSGTGILLGPYEQYF. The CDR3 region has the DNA TGTGCCAGCAGTTACTCCGGGACAGGGATCCTCTTGGGTCCCTACGAGCAGTACTTC.

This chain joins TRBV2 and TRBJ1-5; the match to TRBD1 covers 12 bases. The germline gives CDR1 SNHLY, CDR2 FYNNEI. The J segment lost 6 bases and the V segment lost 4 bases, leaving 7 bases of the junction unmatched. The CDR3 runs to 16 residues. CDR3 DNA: TGTGCCAGCAGTGCCCCGGGACAGGGGGCGAGTCAGCCCCAGCATTTT. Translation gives CASSAPGQGASQPQHF.

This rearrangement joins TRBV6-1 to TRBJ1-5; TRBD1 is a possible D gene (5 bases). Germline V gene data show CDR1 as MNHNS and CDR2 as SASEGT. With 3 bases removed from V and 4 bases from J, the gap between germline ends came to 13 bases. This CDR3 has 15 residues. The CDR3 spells CASSDRAGWNQPQHF. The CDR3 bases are TGTGCCAGCAGTGATCGGGCAGGGTGGAATCAGCCCCAGCATTTT.

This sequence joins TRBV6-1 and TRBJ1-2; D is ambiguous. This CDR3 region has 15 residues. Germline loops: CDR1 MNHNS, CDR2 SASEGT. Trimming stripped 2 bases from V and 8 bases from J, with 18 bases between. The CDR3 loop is CASSEYAEALRGYTF. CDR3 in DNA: TGTGCCAGCAGTGAATACGCAGAGGCCCTGAGAGGCTACACCTTC.

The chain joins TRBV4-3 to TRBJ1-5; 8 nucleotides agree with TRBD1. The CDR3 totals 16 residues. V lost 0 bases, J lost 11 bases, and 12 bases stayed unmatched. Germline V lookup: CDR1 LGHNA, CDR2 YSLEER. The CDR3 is CASSQDATGAPRAQHF. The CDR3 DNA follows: TGCGCCAGCAGCCAAGACGCGACAGGGGCTCCAAGGGCCCAGCATTTT.

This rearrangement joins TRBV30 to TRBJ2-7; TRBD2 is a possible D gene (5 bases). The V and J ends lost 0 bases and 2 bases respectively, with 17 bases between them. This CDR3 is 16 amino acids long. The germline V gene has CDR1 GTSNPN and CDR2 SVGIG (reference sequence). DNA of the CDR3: TGTGCCTGGAGTGTAAGTTGGTCGGGGATCCCCTACGAGCAGTACTTC. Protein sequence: CAWSVSWSGIPYEQYF.

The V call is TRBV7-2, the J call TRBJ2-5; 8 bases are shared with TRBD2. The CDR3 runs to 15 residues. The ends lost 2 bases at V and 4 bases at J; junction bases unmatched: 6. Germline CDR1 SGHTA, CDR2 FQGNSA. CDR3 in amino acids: CASSLQAGVGETQYF. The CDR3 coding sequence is TGTGCCAGCAGCTTACAAGCGGGAGTTGGAGAGACCCAGTACTTC.

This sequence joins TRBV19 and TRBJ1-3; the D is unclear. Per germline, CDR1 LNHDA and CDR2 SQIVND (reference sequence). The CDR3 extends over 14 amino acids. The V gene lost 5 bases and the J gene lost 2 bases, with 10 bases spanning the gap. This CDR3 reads CASSVRGAGNTIYF. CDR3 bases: TGTGCCAGTAGTGTCCGGGGAGCTGGAAACACCATATATTTT.

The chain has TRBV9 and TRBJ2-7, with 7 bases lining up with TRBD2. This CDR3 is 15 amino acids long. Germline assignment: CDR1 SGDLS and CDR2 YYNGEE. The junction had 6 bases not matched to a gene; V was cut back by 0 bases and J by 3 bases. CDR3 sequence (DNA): TGTGCCAGCAGCGTAGGGTACGGGGGGAACTACGAGCAGTACTTC. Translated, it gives CASSVGYGGNYEQYF.

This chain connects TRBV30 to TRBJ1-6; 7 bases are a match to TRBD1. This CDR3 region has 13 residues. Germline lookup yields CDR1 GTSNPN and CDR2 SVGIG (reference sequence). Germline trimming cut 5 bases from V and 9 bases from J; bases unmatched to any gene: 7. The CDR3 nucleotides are TGTGCCTGGGTAGACAGGGATCGTTCACCCCTCCACTTT. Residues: CAWVDRDRSPLHF.

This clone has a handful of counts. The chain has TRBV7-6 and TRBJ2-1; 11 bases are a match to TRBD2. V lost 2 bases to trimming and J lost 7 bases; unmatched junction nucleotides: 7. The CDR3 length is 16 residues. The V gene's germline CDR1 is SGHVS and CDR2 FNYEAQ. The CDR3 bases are TGTGCCAGCAGCTTATTTCCTAGCGGGGGGTTGAATGAGCAGTTCTTC. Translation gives CASSLFPSGGLNEQFF.

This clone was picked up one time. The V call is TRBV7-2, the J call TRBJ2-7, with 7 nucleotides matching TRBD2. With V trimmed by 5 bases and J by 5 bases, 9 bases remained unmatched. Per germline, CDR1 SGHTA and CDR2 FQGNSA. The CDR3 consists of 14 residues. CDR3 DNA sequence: TGTGCCAGCAGCCACGGACTAGGGACGGACGAGCAGTACTTC. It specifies CASSHGLGTDEQYF.

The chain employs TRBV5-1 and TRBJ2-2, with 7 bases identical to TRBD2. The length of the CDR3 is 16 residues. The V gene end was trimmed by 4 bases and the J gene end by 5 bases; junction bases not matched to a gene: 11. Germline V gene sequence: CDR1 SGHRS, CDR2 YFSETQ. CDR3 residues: CASSPQSGAGTGELFF. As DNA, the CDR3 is TGCGCCAGCAGCCCTCAGAGCGGAGCGGGGACCGGGGAGCTGTTTTTT.

CDR3 sequence reads: CASSLYPPQTGGTEAFF. The CDR3 DNA reads TGTGCCAGCAGCTTATACCCACCACAGACAGGGGGTACTGAAGCTTTCTTT. The chain recombines TRBV7-8 with TRBJ1-1; 9 positions match TRBD1. There are 17 residues in the CDR3. Trimming cost V 2 bases and J 5 bases; bases outside gene matches: 12. CDR1 and CDR2 (germline): SGHVS, FQNEAQ.

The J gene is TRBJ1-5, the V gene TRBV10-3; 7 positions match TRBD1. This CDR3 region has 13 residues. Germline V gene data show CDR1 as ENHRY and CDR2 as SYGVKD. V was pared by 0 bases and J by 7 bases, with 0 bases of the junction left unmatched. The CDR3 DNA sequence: TGTGCCATCAGTGAGTCGGACAGGCAGCCCCAGCATTTT. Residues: CAISESDRQPQHF.

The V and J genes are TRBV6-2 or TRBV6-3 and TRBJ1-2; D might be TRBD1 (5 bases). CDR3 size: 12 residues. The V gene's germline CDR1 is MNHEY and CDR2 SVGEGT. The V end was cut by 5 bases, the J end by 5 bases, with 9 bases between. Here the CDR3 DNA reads TGTGCCAGCAGTACAGGCATATATGGCTACACCTTC. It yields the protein CASSTGIYGYTF.

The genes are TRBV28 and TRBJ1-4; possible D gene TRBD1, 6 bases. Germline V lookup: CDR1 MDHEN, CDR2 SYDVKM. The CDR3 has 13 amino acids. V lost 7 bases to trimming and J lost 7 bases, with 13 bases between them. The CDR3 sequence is CASKKQGGEKLFF. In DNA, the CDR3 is TGTGCCAGCAAGAAACAGGGTGGTGAAAAACTGTTTTTT.

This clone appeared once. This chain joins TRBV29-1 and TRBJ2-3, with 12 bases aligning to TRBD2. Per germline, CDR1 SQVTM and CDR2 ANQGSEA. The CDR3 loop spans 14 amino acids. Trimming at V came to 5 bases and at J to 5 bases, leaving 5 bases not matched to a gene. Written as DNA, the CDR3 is TGCAGCGTTAGAGGACTAGCGGGATTAGATACGCAGTATTTT. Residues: CSVRGLAGLDTQYF.

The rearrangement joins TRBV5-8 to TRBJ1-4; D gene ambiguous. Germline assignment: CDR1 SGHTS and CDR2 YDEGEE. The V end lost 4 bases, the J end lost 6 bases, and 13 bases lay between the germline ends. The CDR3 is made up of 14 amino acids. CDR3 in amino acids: CASSRVRADEKLFF. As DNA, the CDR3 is TGTGCCAGCAGCCGGGTGAGGGCCGATGAAAAACTGTTTTTT.

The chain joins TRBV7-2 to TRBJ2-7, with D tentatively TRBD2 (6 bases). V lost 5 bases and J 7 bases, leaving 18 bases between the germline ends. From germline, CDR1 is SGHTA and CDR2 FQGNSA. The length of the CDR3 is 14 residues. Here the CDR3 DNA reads TGTGCCAGCAGCATGGGGACTCTCCTTCAGGAGCAGTACTTC. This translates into CASSMGTLLQEQYF.

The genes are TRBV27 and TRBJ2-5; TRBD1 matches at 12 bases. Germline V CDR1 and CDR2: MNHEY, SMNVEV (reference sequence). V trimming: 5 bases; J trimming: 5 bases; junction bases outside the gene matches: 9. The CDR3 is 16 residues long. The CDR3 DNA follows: TGTGCCAGCAGTCTAACCGGGACAGGGGGCCGCGAGACCCAGTACTTC. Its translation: CASSLTGTGGRETQYF.

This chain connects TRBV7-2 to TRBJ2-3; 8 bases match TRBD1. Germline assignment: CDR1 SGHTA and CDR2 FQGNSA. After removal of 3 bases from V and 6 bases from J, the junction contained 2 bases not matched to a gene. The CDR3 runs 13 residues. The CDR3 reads CASSFDRGDTQYF. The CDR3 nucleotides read TGTGCCAGCAGCTTCGACAGGGGTGATACGCAGTATTTT.

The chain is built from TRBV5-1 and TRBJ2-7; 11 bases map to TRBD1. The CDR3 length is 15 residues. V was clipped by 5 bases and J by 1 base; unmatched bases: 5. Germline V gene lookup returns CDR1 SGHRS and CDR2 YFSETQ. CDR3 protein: CASRFGTGGSYEQYF. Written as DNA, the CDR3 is TGCGCCAGCAGGTTCGGGACAGGGGGGTCCTACGAGCAGTACTTC.